This TCR beta chain was identified in a study of OX40 agonist ivuxolimab in advanced cancers. Study-wide background: Every 2 weeks, patients got intravenous ivuxolimab at one of six dose levels (0.01-10 mg/kg). Dose-escalation patients' cancers were hepatocellular carcinoma, melanoma, renal cell or head and neck cancer. Three patients, one with hepatocellular carcinoma and two with cutaneous melanoma, responded partially.

Assay used: immunoSEQ multiplex PCR; TCRdb lists only in-frame clones, some missing. Of around 29,000 clones listed, more than 75% are singletons. The CDR3 has 14 residues. Per the germline V gene, CDR1 is SGHTS and CDR2 is YDEGEE. V was pared by 1 base and J by 4 bases, with 11 bases between. People who had autoimmune disease history or systemic immunosuppression were excluded. The sequence derives from an adult with an advanced solid tumor such as melanoma, head and neck, liver or kidney cancer. Sequenced here: CD4+ or CD8+ T cells sorted from blood, sampled in a trial of the OX40 agonist ivuxolimab. The genes are TRBV5-8 and TRBJ1-2; weak D call: TRBD1 (5 bases). CDR3 in DNA: TGTGCCAGCAGCTTGCAGGGATCCAGCTATGGCTACACCTTC. Translation: CASSLQGSSYGYTF.